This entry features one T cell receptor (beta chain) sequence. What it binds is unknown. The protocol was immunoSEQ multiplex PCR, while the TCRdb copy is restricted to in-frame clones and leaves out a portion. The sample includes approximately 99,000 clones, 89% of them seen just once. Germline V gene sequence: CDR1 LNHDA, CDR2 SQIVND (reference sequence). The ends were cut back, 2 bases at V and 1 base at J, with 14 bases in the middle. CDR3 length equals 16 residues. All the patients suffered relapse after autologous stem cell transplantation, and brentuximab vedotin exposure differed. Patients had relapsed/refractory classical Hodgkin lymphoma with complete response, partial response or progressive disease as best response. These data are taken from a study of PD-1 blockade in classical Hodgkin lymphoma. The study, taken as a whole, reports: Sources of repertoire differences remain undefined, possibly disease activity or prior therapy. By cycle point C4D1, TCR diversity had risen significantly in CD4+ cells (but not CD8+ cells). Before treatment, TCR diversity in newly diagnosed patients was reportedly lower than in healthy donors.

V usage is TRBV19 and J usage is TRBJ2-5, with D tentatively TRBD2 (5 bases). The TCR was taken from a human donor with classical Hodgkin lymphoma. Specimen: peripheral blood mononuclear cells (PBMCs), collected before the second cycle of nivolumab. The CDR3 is CASSIWAGSPQETQYF. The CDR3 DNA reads TGTGCCAGTAGTATATGGGCGGGTTCTCCCCAAGAGACCCAGTACTTC. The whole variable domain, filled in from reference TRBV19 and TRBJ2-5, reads DGGITQSPKYLFRKEGQNVTLSCEQNLNHDAMYWYRQDPGQGLRLIYYSQIVNDFQKGDIAEGYSVSREKKESFPLTVTSAQKNPTAFYLCASSIWAGSPQETQYFGPGTRLLVL.